Below, 3 T cell receptor beta chains from the same sample are listed, as sequenced in a study of T cells in Graves' hyperthyroidism and ophthalmopathy. RNA transcripts provided the source from which TCR beta CDR3 regions were amplified. The TCR CDR3 first-round RT-PCR relied on the HTBI primer set. TCRdb independently ran MiXCR on the multiplex PCR reads; one entry per CDR3 protein. The sample holds 350,000 or so distinct CDR3 sequences; roughly 20% are singletons and the top ten take about 53%. The material sequenced was blood. All receptors derive from a woman in her forties or fifties with Graves' hyperthyroidism.

This clonotype was counted at least ten times. V usage is TRBV5-8 and J usage is TRBJ2-5, with a tentative D call TRBD2 (7 bases). With 7 bases removed from V and 1 base from J, the gap between germline ends came to 23 bases. The germline CDR1 and CDR2 sequences are SGHTS and YDEGEE. This CDR3 has 17 amino acids. CDR3 in amino acids: CASWTGGTSVLQETQYF. CDR3 DNA sequence: TGTGCCAGCTGGACCGGGGGCACTAGCGTTCTCCAAGAGACCCAGTACTTC.

The gene calls are TRBV29-1 and TRBJ2-2, with 7 bases fitting TRBD1. The germline gives CDR1 SQVTM, CDR2 ANQGSEA. This CDR3 region has 12 residues. The ends lost 4 bases at V and 7 bases at J; junction bases unmatched: 3. CDR3 amino acids: CSVGGGGGELFF. In DNA form, the CDR3 reads TGCAGCGTTGGAGGGGGCGGCGGGGAGCTGTTTTTT.

The chain employs TRBV20-1 and TRBJ1-5; D unclear. With 3 bases removed from V and 3 bases from J, the gap between germline ends came to 9 bases. The V gene's germline CDR1 is DFQATT and CDR2 SNEGSKA (reference sequence). The CDR3 totals 13 residues. CDR3 protein: CSASPGNNQPQHF. CDR3 coding DNA: TGCAGTGCTAGTCCTGGAAACAATCAGCCCCAGCATTTT.